The entry below describes one T cell receptor (beta chain). The antigen is not known. The data are from a study of T cell responses to AZD1222 COVID-19 vaccine. Study outcomes and limitations: Of the AZD1222 recipients, only 5 to 7 were seropositive at baseline. Unmutated variant regions are reportedly the target of nearly half of TCRs that are spike-specific. There were repertoire samples only from the period after the peak T cell response.

Repertoires were generated with immunoSEQ multiplex PCR, while TCRdb's copy carries only in-frame clones and drops some. The table includes some 150,000 clones, 92% detected once. Sequencing was performed on peripheral blood, taken on day 0 of MenACWY control vaccination. The TCR sequence derives from an adult in good health.

The CDR3 DNA is TGTGCCAGCAGCTGGGACAGCACCACTGAAGCTTTCTTT. Its translation is CASSWDSTTEAFF. The V gene is TRBV6-5, the J gene TRBJ1-1, with TRBD1 matching over 7 bases. V shed 6 bases, J shed 4 bases, and the junction held 5 bases outside the gene matches. Germline CDR1 MNHEY, CDR2 SVGAGI. CDR3 length: 13 residues.